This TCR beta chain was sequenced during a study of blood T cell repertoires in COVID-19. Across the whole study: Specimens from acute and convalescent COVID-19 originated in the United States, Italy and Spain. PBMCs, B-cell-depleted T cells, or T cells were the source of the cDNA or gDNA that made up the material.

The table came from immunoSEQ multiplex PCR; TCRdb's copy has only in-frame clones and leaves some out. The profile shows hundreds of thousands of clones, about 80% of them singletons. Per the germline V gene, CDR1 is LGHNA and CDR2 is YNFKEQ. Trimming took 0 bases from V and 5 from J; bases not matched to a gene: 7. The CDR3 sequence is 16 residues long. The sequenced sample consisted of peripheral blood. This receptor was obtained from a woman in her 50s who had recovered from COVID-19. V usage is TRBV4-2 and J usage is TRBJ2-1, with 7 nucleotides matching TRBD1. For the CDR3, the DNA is TGTGCCAGCAGCCAAGATGGGGCGACAGGGAACAATGAGCAGTTCTTC. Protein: CASSQDGATGNNEQFF.